These 25 T cell receptor beta chains originate from one sample sequenced in a study of control samples from healthy donors and cancer patients. Profiled with immunoSEQ multiplex PCR; TCRdb holds only in-frame clones, not every one. The sample lists about 150,000 clones, roughly nine tenths occurring once. Source material: blood. These receptors came from a man in his thirties or forties in good health.

Notes on this clone: Other DNA sequences in the sample encode the same CDR3. The chain links TRBV4-3 to TRBJ1-1; D not resolved. V was pared by 3 bases and J by 1 base, with 6 bases between. This CDR3 region has 13 residues. CDR1 LGHNA and CDR2 YSLEER come from the germline V gene. The CDR3 loop reads CASSQTGNTEAFF. The CDR3 nucleotides are TGCGCCAGCAGCCAGACGGGGAACACTGAAGCTTTCTTT.

The chain is built from TRBV6-5 and TRBJ2-3; 12 bases agree with TRBD1. V lost 7 bases to trimming and J lost 4 bases; unmatched junction nucleotides: 6. The CDR3 is 15 residues long. Looked up from germline, CDR1 is MNHEY and CDR2 is SVGAGI. CDR3 nucleotide sequence: TGTGCCAGCACGGGGGGACAGGGGGCGGCAGATACGCAGTATTTT. Translated: CASTGGQGAADTQYF.

The rearrangement joins TRBV29-1 to TRBJ2-7; D ambiguous. The CDR3 contains 15 residues. Deletions cut 1 base from V and 0 bases from J, with 13 bases between. Germline loops: CDR1 SQVTM, CDR2 ANQGSEA. This CDR3 is CSVEVSAGISYEQYF. CDR3 nucleotides: TGCAGCGTTGAAGTTAGTGCAGGAATCTCCTACGAGCAGTACTTC.

The chain links TRBV18 to TRBJ2-2, with unresolved D. The CDR3 has 14 residues. Germline V gene data show CDR1 as KGHSH and CDR2 as LQKENI. The V end lost 0 bases, the J end lost 2 bases, and 4 bases lay between the germline ends. CDR3 DNA sequence: TGTGCCAGCTCACCACCTCATAACACCGGGGAGCTGTTTTTT. Translated, it gives CASSPPHNTGELFF. The full variable domain, in which reference TRBV18 and TRBJ2-2 provide the parts outside the CDR3, is NAGVMQNPRHLVRRRGQEARLRCSPMKGHSHVYWYRQLPEEGLKFMVYLQKENIIDESGMPKERFSAEFPKEGPSILRIQQVVRGDSAAYFCASSPPHNTGELFFGEGSRLTVL.

V usage is TRBV7-8 and J usage is TRBJ2-7; D not resolved. The CDR3 is made up of 13 amino acids. From germline, CDR1 is SGHVS and CDR2 FQNEAQ. V lost 5 bases to trimming and J lost 7 bases, with 15 bases between them. The CDR3 spells CASSPRTAREQYF. The CDR3 nucleotides read TGTGCCAGCAGCCCACGGACGGCTAGGGAGCAGTACTTC.

The chain has TRBV3-1 (or the pseudogene TRBV3-2) and TRBJ1-1; TRBD1 matches at 7 bases. CDR1 LGHDT and CDR2 YNNKEL come from the germline V gene (reference sequence). The CDR3 runs 16 residues. The ends lost 8 bases at V and 6 bases at J; junction bases unmatched: 18. In nucleotides, the CDR3 is TGTGCCAGCTATCCCACCCCTGGCAGGGGGTCTGCTGAAGCTTTCTTT. Translated: CASYPTPGRGSAEAFF.

The CDR3 sequence is CASSLVTGRFNEQFF. The CDR3, as DNA: TGTGCCAGCAGCTTAGTGACAGGGAGGTTCAATGAGCAGTTCTTC. The chain combines TRBV7-9 with TRBJ2-1; the D gene is possibly TRBD1 (7 bases). Germline values: CDR1 SEHNR, CDR2 FQNEAQ (reference sequence). The length of the CDR3 is 15 residues. Trimming removed 1 base at V and 6 bases at J, with 13 bases between.

The chain has TRBV19 and TRBJ1-5; a possible D gene is TRBD1 (6 bases). Trimming pared 9 bases from V and 1 base from J, leaving 10 bases between. The CDR3 totals 13 residues. Germline V CDR1 and CDR2: LNHDA, SQIVND (reference sequence). In nucleotides, the CDR3 is TGTGCCAGCAACAGGGTCAGCAATCAGCCCCAGCATTTT. It is translated as CASNRVSNQPQHF.

The CDR3 loop reads CATSDGRVTGGLYEQYF. The CDR3 bases are TGTGCCACCAGTGATGGCCGTGTGACAGGGGGCCTATACGAGCAGTACTTC. The chain uses TRBV24-1 and TRBJ2-7, with 10 bases aligning to TRBD1. Germline assignment: CDR1 KGHDR and CDR2 SFDVKD. The CDR3 totals 17 residues. V lost 3 bases and J lost 4; bases outside the gene matches: 11.

CDR3 in amino acids: CASGQEAFF. CDR3 DNA sequence: TGTGCCTCGGGACAAGAAGCTTTCTTT. The chain is built from TRBV7-9 and TRBJ1-1, with a tentative D call TRBD1 (6 bases). CDR1 and CDR2 (germline): SEHNR, FQNEAQ (reference sequence). V lost 11 bases to trimming and J lost 8 bases, with 9 bases between them. This CDR3 spans 9 amino acids.

This clone was found once. The chain joins TRBV9 to TRBJ1-1; perhaps TRBD1 as D (6 bases). Germline assignment: CDR1 SGDLS and CDR2 YYNGEE. Trimming removed 2 bases from V and 4 bases from J, with 21 bases in between. This CDR3 spans 17 amino acids. The CDR3 protein is CASSVTAGRGGATEAFF. In DNA form, the CDR3 reads TGTGCCAGCAGCGTCACGGCTGGGCGTGGGGGGGCCACTGAAGCTTTCTTT.

The chain carries TRBV19 and TRBJ2-7; a weak D match, TRBD2 (5 bases). V was cut by 1 base and J by 5 bases, with 9 bases left in between. The CDR3 spans 13 residues. Germline V gene lookup returns CDR1 LNHDA and CDR2 SQIVND (reference sequence). CDR3 in amino acids: CASSIGGFNEQYF. The CDR3 DNA reads TGTGCCAGTAGTATAGGAGGGTTCAACGAGCAGTACTTC.

The CDR3 protein is CASSLVRTEQYF. CDR3 DNA sequence: TGTGCCAGCAGCTTAGTTAGGACCGAGCAGTACTTC. This sequence joins TRBV11-2 and TRBJ2-7; D ambiguous. Germline CDR1 and CDR2: SGHAT and FQNNGV. V was cut by 1 base and J by 6 bases, with 7 bases left in between. The length of the CDR3 is 12 residues.

The chain joins TRBV24-1 to TRBJ1-2, with TRBD1 as a possible D gene (6 bases). The V and J ends lost 5 bases and 4 bases respectively, with 19 bases between them. The germline gives CDR1 KGHDR, CDR2 SFDVKD. The CDR3 is 16 amino acids. Here the CDR3 reads CATSGAGDRLPYGYTF. The CDR3 region has the DNA TGTGCCACCAGTGGGGCAGGGGACCGATTACCCTATGGCTACACCTTC.

The chain links TRBV6-2 or TRBV6-3 to TRBJ1-2; no reliable D call. Between the trimmed V and J ends, which lost 2 bases and 7 bases, there was a span of 8 bases. The CDR3 consists of 12 residues. Germline V CDR1 and CDR2: MNHEY, SVGEGT. CDR3 in DNA: TGTGCCAGCAGTTACGATTTCGGTGGCTACACCTTC. Protein product: CASSYDFGGYTF.

The CDR3 sequence: CASSQAYGYTF. CDR3 nucleotides: TGTGCCAGCAGCCAGGCCTATGGCTACACCTTC. The V call is TRBV3-1 (or the pseudogene TRBV3-2), the J call TRBJ1-2; no clear D. Trimming took 3 bases from V and 4 from J, leaving 3 bases between them. CDR3 length: 11 amino acids. Germline V CDR1 and CDR2: LGHDT, YNNKEL (reference sequence).

The rearrangement uses TRBV13 and TRBJ2-7; 7 positions agree with TRBD2. J lost 5 bases, V lost 2 bases, and 6 bases had no gene match. CDR3 size: 14 residues. From germline, CDR1 is PRHDT and CDR2 FYEKMQ (reference sequence). The CDR3 DNA reads as TGTGCCAGCAGCTTAATGGGGGGAGGGAACGAGCAGTACTTC. It encodes CASSLMGGGNEQYF.

The V gene is TRBV29-1, the J gene TRBJ1-4, with TRBD1 matching 7 bases. In germline, CDR1 is SQVTM, CDR2 ANQGSEA. The CDR3 length is 12 residues. J gave up 7 bases and V 5 bases, and 4 bases lay outside the gene matches. For the CDR3, the DNA is TGCAGCGTTTCACAGGGGCGTGAAAAACTGTTTTTT. This sequence encodes CSVSQGREKLFF.

This chain connects TRBV5-1 to TRBJ2-5; D may be TRBD2 (6 bases). Germline-derived CDR1 and CDR2 are SGHRS and YFSETQ. The CDR3 is 15 amino acids. Trimming shortened V by 2 bases and J by 4 bases, and 15 bases separated the two germline ends. Written as DNA, the CDR3 is TGCGCCAGCAGCTTCGCCGGGAGCCGGGGAGAGACCCAGTACTTC. As protein: CASSFAGSRGETQYF.

The sample holds a few counts of this clone. The chain carries TRBV7-8 and TRBJ1-1; D gene ambiguous. CDR1 SGHVS and CDR2 FQNEAQ come from the germline V gene. The CDR3 is made up of 12 amino acids. The V and J ends lost 1 base and 12 bases respectively, with 12 bases between them. CDR3 region: CASSLVRAGTFF. DNA for the CDR3: TGTGCCAGCAGCTTAGTCCGCGCGGGAACTTTCTTT.

J is TRBJ1-2 and V is TRBV24-1, with a possible D match to TRBD1 (5 bases). The CDR3 sequence is 16 residues long. The germline gives CDR1 KGHDR, CDR2 SFDVKD. The V end was cut by 3 bases, the J end by 2 bases, with 15 bases between. The DNA for the CDR3 is TGTGCCACCAGTGATCCCCAGGGAGGGCCCAACTATGGCTACACCTTC. It translates to CATSDPQGGPNYGYTF.

This chain joins TRBV9 and TRBJ1-2; the D gene is possibly TRBD1 (6 bases). Germline V lookup: CDR1 SGDLS, CDR2 YYNGEE. V lost 0 bases and J 8 bases, leaving 17 bases between the germline ends. The CDR3 is 15 residues long. CDR3 loop: CASSVEAQGDRGYTF. The CDR3 nucleotides are TGTGCCAGCAGCGTAGAAGCACAGGGTGATCGGGGCTACACCTTC.

The CDR3 region has the DNA TGCGCCAGCAGCCAAGATCCCGCAGAAAACATTCAGTACTTC. Its protein product is CASSQDPAENIQYF. The chain is built from TRBV4-3 and TRBJ2-4; D is unresolved. CDR1 is LGHNA and CDR2 is YSLEER in the germline V gene. The CDR3 extends over 14 amino acids. V was pared by 0 bases and J by 5 bases, with 8 bases between.

This chain joins TRBV29-1 and TRBJ2-1; 12 positions agree with TRBD2. The germline gives CDR1 SQVTM, CDR2 ANQGSEA. This CDR3 spans 15 amino acids. The junction had 2 bases not matched to a gene; V was cut back by 3 bases and J by 2 bases. The CDR3 region is CSVETSGRAYNEQFF. CDR3 sequence (DNA): TGCAGCGTTGAGACTAGCGGGAGAGCCTACAATGAGCAGTTCTTC.

V and J are TRBV5-1 and TRBJ2-2; TRBD1 matches 7 bases. From germline, CDR1 is SGHRS and CDR2 YFSETQ. There are 16 residues in the CDR3. Trimming cost V 0 bases and J 4 bases; bases outside gene matches: 6. The CDR3 spells CASSLGPTGTTGELFF. The CDR3 DNA reads TGCGCCAGCAGCTTGGGACCGACAGGGACCACCGGGGAGCTGTTTTTT.